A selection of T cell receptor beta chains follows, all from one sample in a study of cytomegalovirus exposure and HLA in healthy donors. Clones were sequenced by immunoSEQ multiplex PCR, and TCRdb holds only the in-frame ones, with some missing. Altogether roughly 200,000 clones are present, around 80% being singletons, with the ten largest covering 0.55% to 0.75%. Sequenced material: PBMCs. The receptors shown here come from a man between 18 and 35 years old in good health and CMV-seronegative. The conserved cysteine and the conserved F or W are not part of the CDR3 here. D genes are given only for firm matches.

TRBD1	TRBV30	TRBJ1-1	AWSVSRTGGDTEAF
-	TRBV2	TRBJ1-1	ASRDRGDTEAF
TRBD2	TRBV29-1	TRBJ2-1	SSRWTSGSSYNEQF
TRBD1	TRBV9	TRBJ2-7	ASSPSGGQGFYEQY
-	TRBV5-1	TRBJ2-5	ASSAPHREETQY
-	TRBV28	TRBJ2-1	ASSSGQLHNEQF
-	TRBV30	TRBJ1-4	AWSVPDLGHEKLF
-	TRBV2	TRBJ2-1	ASSEGRESFYNEQF
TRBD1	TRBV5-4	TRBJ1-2	ASKRTGGDYGYT
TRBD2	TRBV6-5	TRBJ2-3	ASSRTSASTDTQY
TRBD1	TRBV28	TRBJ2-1	ASSSPRDRASYNEQF
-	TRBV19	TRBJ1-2	ASSSGGLPDYGYT
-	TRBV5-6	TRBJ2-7	ASSWTGIGQY
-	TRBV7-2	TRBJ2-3	ASSLFGESTDTQY
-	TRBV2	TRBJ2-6	ASTEGGVGANVLT
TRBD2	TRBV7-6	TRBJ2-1	ASSLASGTSVYNEQF
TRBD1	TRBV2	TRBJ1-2	AGREGQVDGYT
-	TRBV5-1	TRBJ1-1	ASSLGVSNTEAF
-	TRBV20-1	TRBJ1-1	SASREGRTF
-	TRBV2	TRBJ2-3	ASWRGPRTDTQY
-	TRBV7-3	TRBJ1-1	ASSFKGPTEAF
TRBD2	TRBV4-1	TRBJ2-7	ASSQVAGVPRNSYEQY
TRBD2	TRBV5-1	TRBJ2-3	ASSQTSGRALGTDTQY
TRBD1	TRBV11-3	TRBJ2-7	ASSRDRGYEQY
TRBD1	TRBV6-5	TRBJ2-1	ASSYDGQGTYNEQF
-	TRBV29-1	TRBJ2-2	SVTFKGLTGELF
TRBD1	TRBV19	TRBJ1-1	ASTGTGGVMYTEAF
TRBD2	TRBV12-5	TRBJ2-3	ASGYGRDTDTQY
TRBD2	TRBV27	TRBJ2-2	ASSLAGLPTGELF
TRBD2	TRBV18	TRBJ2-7	ASSPSGVTYEQY
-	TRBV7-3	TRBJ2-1	ASSLMGAHNEQF
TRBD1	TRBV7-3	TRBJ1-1	ASSLTGATEAF
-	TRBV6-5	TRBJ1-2	ASSTTYLEGYT